This T cell receptor beta chain was recorded in a study of blood T cell repertoires in COVID-19. About the study: Sample material is recorded as cDNA or gDNA derived from T cells, B-cell-depleted T cells, or PBMCs.

CDR1 is SGDLS, CDR2 YYNGEE, per germline. Trimming at V came to 3 bases and at J to 2 bases, leaving 4 bases not matched to a gene. This CDR3 has 14 residues. Seattle participants joined during active infection and were tracked over time. Methods used by the authors: Nucleated cell counts were estimated from reference gene primer amplification. Profiled with immunoSEQ multiplex PCR; TCRdb holds only in-frame clones, not every one. V, J and clone size are taken as reported in that table, and D and trimming were inferred from the DNA itself. The profile covers around 200,000 clones, with 79% appearing a single time and 5.5% to 7% taken by the ten largest.

This receptor was identified in a woman in her 40s with COVID-19, enrolled during active disease. V and J are TRBV9 and TRBJ2-5; 7 bases line up with TRBD2. The sample was peripheral blood. The DNA for the CDR3 is TGTGCCAGCAGCGCCTTCGGGGGGCAAGAGACCCAGTACTTC. Its protein is CASSAFGGQETQYF. The full variable domain, with the rest looked up from reference TRBV9 and TRBJ2-5, is DSGVTQTPKHLITATGQRVTLRCSPRSGDLSVYWYQQSLDQGLQFLIQYYNGEERAKGNILERFSAQQFPDLHSELNLSSLELGDSALYFCASSAFGGQETQYFGPGTRLLVL.